This T cell receptor (beta chain) was documented in a study of OX40 agonist ivuxolimab in advanced cancers. Study-level information: Subjects had a mean age of about 57 years, with a range of 23 to 79; less than 90% were male.

Collection of blood occurred at baseline, at cycle 4 day 1, and at cycle 7 day 1. The assay was immunoSEQ multiplex PCR, and TCRdb's table has in-frame clones only and misses some. The sample carries about 38,000 clones, about 80% recorded once. This sequence originates from an adult with an advanced solid tumor such as melanoma, head and neck, liver or kidney cancer. The sequenced sample was CD4+ or CD8+ T cells sorted from blood, obtained in a trial of the OX40 agonist ivuxolimab.

The CDR3 sequence: CSVEKASGGSADTQYF. The DNA of the CDR3 is TGCAGCGTTGAAAAGGCTAGCGGGGGGAGCGCAGATACGCAGTATTTT. The V gene is TRBV29-1, the J gene TRBJ2-3; TRBD2 matches at 11 bases. CDR3 length: 16 residues. The germline CDR1 and CDR2 sequences are SQVTM and ANQGSEA. V lost 2 bases to trimming and J lost 4 bases; unmatched junction nucleotides: 8.